One and the same sample provided the 20 T cell receptor beta chains below, sequenced in a study of monozygotic twins with inflammatory bowel disease. Following a re-call of the 5' RACE reads, TCRdb has one entry per CDR3 protein and lacks DNA. This sample's clone table lists approximately 390,000 distinct CDR3 sequences. Input material: blood. These receptors came from a human donor with ulcerative colitis or Crohn's disease, or a healthy co-twin of an affected twin (not recorded which).

The chain joins TRBV6-1 to TRBJ1-3. This CDR3 contains 15 residues. Germline-derived CDR1 and CDR2 are MNHNS and SASEGT. CDR3 amino acids: CASSQQALSGNTIYF.

V gene TRBV5-1 combines with J gene TRBJ2-2. Germline CDR1 and CDR2: SGHRS and YFSETQ. The CDR3 spans 15 residues. The CDR3 region is CASSLPVANTGELFF.

V usage is TRBV3-1 and J usage is TRBJ2-2; TCRdb calls TRBD1, which cannot be checked without DNA. The CDR3 consists of 16 residues. CDR1 is LGHDT, CDR2 YNNKEL, per germline (reference sequence). CDR3 region: CASSHEGTGVPGELFF.

CDR3 residues: CASRPTGGVPNEQFF. The chain recombines TRBV5-1 with TRBJ2-1; with no DNA, the TCRdb D assignment of TRBD1 cannot be verified. Germline loops: CDR1 SGHRS, CDR2 YFSETQ. The CDR3 is 15 residues long.

The CDR3 reads CSARAGQGYGYTF. The chain couples TRBV20-1 to TRBJ1-2; the TCRdb call, TRBD1, lacks DNA for checking. The CDR3 extends over 13 amino acids. The germline V gene has CDR1 DFQATT and CDR2 SNEGSKA (reference sequence).

The chain couples TRBV7-6 to TRBJ2-2. This CDR3 is 15 amino acids long. Germline-derived CDR1 and CDR2 are SGHVS and FNYEAQ. CDR3: CASSLGARLGGELFF.

The CDR3 region is CASSQGGAGTNEKLFF. The chain combines TRBV3-1 with TRBJ1-4; as DNA is missing, the TRBD1 call by TCRdb cannot be tested. This CDR3 spans 16 amino acids. CDR1 is LGHDT, CDR2 YNNKEL, per germline (reference sequence).

The rearrangement uses TRBV7-2 and TRBJ2-3; no DNA is available, so the TRBD2 call from TCRdb remains unchecked. The CDR3 is 17 amino acids. Germline V gene sequence: CDR1 SGHTA, CDR2 FQGNSA. The CDR3 is CASSLDLLLAVTDTQYF.

V and J are TRBV20-1 and TRBJ2-4. CDR1 is DFQATT, CDR2 SNEGSKA, per germline (reference sequence). The length of the CDR3 is 12 residues. The CDR3 here is CSSDPAKNIQYF.

The gene calls are TRBV5-1 and TRBJ2-6; there is no DNA to check the TCRdb D call of TRBD1. The CDR3 consists of 17 residues. Germline V gives CDR1 SGHRS, CDR2 YFSETQ. The CDR3 loop is CASSPGRQETGANVLTF.

The chain links TRBV7-8 to TRBJ2-7; TCRdb lists TRBD1, though no DNA is available to test this call. Germline V lookup: CDR1 SGHVS, CDR2 FQNEAQ. This CDR3 region has 16 residues. CDR3 sequence reads: CASSSQTGVLRYEQYF.

V gene TRBV10-2 combines with J gene TRBJ2-1. Germline V gene sequence: CDR1 WSHSY, CDR2 SAAADI. There are 12 residues in the CDR3. The CDR3 here is CASSERNNEQFF.

The V and J genes are TRBV13 and TRBJ2-1; TCRdb picks TRBD2, but there is no DNA to check that call. The V gene's germline CDR1 is PRHDT and CDR2 FYEKMQ (reference sequence). The CDR3 is 16 amino acids. CDR3 in amino acids: CASSLRAGWGRHEQFF.

This rearrangement joins TRBV5-1 to TRBJ2-7; there is no DNA to check the TCRdb D call of TRBD2. The CDR3 consists of 16 residues. Germline lookup yields CDR1 SGHRS and CDR2 YFSETQ. The CDR3 is CASSFGAGTSGSEQYF.

The chain is built from TRBV5-1 and TRBJ1-2. This CDR3 is built from 18 residues. Germline loops: CDR1 SGHRS, CDR2 YFSETQ. CDR3 sequence: CASSSRPSQQTVVRGYTF.

This chain uses TRBV5-1 with TRBJ2-3. Germline loops: CDR1 SGHRS, CDR2 YFSETQ. CDR3 length: 14 amino acids. The chain's CDR3 is CASSLGNSPDTQYF.

The chain recombines TRBV29-1 with TRBJ1-1. CDR3 length: 14 residues. CDR1 SQVTM and CDR2 ANQGSEA come from the germline V gene. CDR3 residues: CSVAEARRNTEAFF.

The V and J genes are TRBV12-3 or TRBV12-4 and TRBJ2-3; no DNA is available, so the TRBD1 call from TCRdb remains unchecked. The CDR3 is made up of 17 amino acids. CDR3 sequence: CASSLTPADAPTDTQYF.

The chain joins TRBV28 to TRBJ1-5. Germline values: CDR1 MDHEN, CDR2 SYDVKM. The CDR3 runs 13 residues. The CDR3 here is CASRQGQGQPQHF.

V usage is TRBV5-1 and J usage is TRBJ2-3. The germline V gene has CDR1 SGHRS and CDR2 YFSETQ. The CDR3 is made up of 13 amino acids. CDR3 sequence reads: CASSLAGMDTQYF.